This TCR beta chain was documented in a study of T cell repertoires in cytomegalovirus infection. Note on this clonotype: The antigen remains undetermined.

The V gene's germline CDR1 is LNHNV and CDR2 YYDKDF (reference sequence). Unmatched junction bases numbered 3, after V lost 0 bases and J lost 1 base. The CDR3 consists of 17 residues. TCRdb analysed the reads with MiXCR anew, one entry per CDR3 protein. The repertoire has hundreds of thousands of distinct CDR3 sequences, around a third of them found once; the top ten carry 15% to 20%. This clonotype was obtained from a human donor in good health (CMV status not recorded). Some clones in this sample may be carry-over from other donors' samples. Material: cultured PBMCs, obtained from culture after CMV antigen stimulation. The chain links TRBV15 to TRBJ2-5; 12 nucleotides align to TRBD1. As DNA, the CDR3 is TGTGCCACCAGCAGAGAGGGGACAGGGGGCGCCCAAGAGACCCAGTACTTC. Translation: CATSREGTGGAQETQYF.